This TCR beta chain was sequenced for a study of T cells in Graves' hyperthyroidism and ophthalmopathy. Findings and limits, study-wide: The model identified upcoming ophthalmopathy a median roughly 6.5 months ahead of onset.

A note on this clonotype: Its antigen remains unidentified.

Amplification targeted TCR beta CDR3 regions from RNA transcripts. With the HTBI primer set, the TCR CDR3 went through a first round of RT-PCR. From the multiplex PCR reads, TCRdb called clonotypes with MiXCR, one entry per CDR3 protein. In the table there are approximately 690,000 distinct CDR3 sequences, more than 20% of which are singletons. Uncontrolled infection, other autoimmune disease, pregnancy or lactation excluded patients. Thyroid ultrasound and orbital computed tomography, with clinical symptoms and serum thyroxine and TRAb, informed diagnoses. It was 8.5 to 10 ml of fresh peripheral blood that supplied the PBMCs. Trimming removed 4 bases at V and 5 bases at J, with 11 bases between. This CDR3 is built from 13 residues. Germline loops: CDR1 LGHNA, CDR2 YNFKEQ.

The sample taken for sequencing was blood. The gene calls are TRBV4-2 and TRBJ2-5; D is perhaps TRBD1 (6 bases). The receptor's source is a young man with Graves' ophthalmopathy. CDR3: CASSPAGVETQYF. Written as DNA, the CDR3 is TGTGCCAGCAGCCCGGCAGGGGTGGAGACCCAGTACTTC.